This TCR beta chain is from a study of OX40 agonist ivuxolimab in advanced cancers. A note on the overall study: Ivuxolimab was an agonistic, fully human IgG2 monoclonal antibody directed against OX40 (CD134), a costimulatory receptor. The purpose of peripheral TCRbeta sequencing was to test whether ivuxolimab changed TCR sequence diversity and led to clonal T-cell expansion. Intravenous ivuxolimab was administered to patients every 2 weeks at six dose levels: 0.01, 0.1, 0.3, 1.5, 3 and 10 mg/kg. Patients were allowed to have had prior anti-PD-1, anti-PD-L1 or anti-CTLA-4 therapy, and more than 35% of the dose-escalation patients had been treated with checkpoint inhibitors. Three dose-escalation patients achieved partial responses, one with hepatocellular carcinoma and two with cutaneous melanoma. Among the roughly 50 dose-escalation patients, 19 had hepatocellular carcinoma, roughly 15 melanoma, 9 renal cell carcinoma and 9 head and neck cancer. The paper covers the monotherapy dose-escalation part of the phase I ivuxolimab trial, which included N ≈ 54 patients. In the dose-escalation cohort, around four fifths of patients were male, and the mean age was about 55 years, with a range of 23 to 79. The paper as a whole reports these results and caveats: Low levels of normalized T-cell clonal expansion were also seen in some nonresponding patients. In the 0.1-3.0 mg/kg groups, partial responders had among the lowest normalized peripheral clonal expansion, particularly in CD8+ T cells. At doses from 0.1 to 3.0 mg/kg, clonal expansion was seen in both CD4+ and CD8+ blood T cells between baseline and week 6. After ivuxolimab, more expanded clones were found on average in CD8+ T cells than in CD4+ T cells. The antigen specificity of the clonally expanded peripheral T cells was not determined.

The CDR3 measures 15 amino acids from cysteine to phenylalanine. Only CDR3 DNA remains: 45 bases, in frame from the first base. The trim is 1 base for V and 7 bases for J, with a gap of 11 bases between the germline ends. CDR1 and CDR2, per the germline V gene (reference sequence), are LNHDA and SQIVND. Patients with a history of autoimmune disease or receiving systemic immunosuppression were excluded from the trial. In every dose cohort, peripheral blood was drawn for TCR sequencing at baseline, cycle 4 day 1, and cycle 7 day 1. Samples were obtained from an open-label, multicenter, first-in-human phase I dose-escalation trial of ivuxolimab. The trial enrolled adults with locally advanced or metastatic head and neck squamous cell, hepatocellular, melanoma or renal cell carcinoma. Before TCR sequencing, CD4+ T cells and CD8+ T cells were sorted from peripheral blood as separate populations. Genomic DNA was isolated from the sorted cells so that the TCRbeta CDR3 region could be sequenced. The immunoSEQ Assay was used to sequence the TCRbeta CDR3 regions. TCRdb obtained this table from immuneACCESS and retained in-frame rearrangements with V and J assigned. These tables miss some clones; where compared with another copy, unresolved V genes account for less than half of the shortfall, and the remainder is unexplained. This sample holds under 80,000 clones; approximately 95% were observed only once. More than 0.3% of the sample goes to the ten largest clones.

With respect to this clone: Its cognate antigen has yet to be identified. There are no base qualities to consult, and no much larger clone falls within one base.

The sequence derives from an adult with an advanced solid tumor such as melanoma, head and neck, liver or kidney cancer. Here the chain combines TRBV19 and TRBJ1-6; the D gene assignment is ambiguous. The sequences come from CD4+ or CD8+ T cells sorted from blood, collected in a trial of the OX40 agonist ivuxolimab. CDR3 loop: CASSIAGNANSPLHF. Here is the DNA: TGTGCCAGTAGTATAGCCGGGAACGCGAATTCACCCCTCCACTTT.